The 32 T cell receptor beta chains below come from one sample, sequenced in a study of T cell responses to AZD1222 COVID-19 vaccine (dated by TCRdb to the early 2020s). This specimen's time point label, interpreted: about 28 days (+/-7) after the second vaccine dose. Receptor amplification or capture employed the immunoSEQ multiplex PCR assay. In its TCRdb copy, this immuneACCESS table keeps in-frame sequences only and misses some clones. Where compared with another copy, unresolved V genes explain less than half of these, and the others have no known cause. Here the sample has 100,000 to 120,000 clones; about 94% occur a single time. Of the sample, about 3.1% falls within the top ten clones. The source was peripheral blood, collected 28 days after the second AZD1222 dose. These receptors originate from an adult who received the AZD1222 COVID-19 vaccine.

A remark on this clone: Other DNA variants within this sample encode the same CDR3. The J gene is TRBJ1-1, the V gene TRBV2, with D uncertain. The CDR3 spans 10 residues. Germline CDR1 is SNHLY and CDR2 is FYNNEI. Trimming pared 6 bases from V and 2 bases from J, leaving 1 base between. The CDR3 coding sequence is TGTGCCAGCAGAAACACTGAAGCTTTCTTT. Amino acids: CASRNTEAFF.

CDR3 nucleotides: TGTGCCATGGGAGAAGCGGACCCCACAGATACGCAGTATTTT. Amino acids: CAMGEADPTDTQYF. This chain joins TRBV10-3 and TRBJ2-3; a possible D gene is TRBD2 (5 bases). CDR3 length: 14 residues. Germline lookup yields CDR1 ENHRY and CDR2 SYGVKD. With 9 bases removed from V and 2 bases from J, the gap between germline ends came to 15 bases.

The rearrangement joins TRBV27 to TRBJ2-7, with D hard to call. Trimming pared 2 bases from V and 4 bases from J, leaving 12 bases between. Per the germline V gene, CDR1 is MNHEY and CDR2 is SMNVEV (reference sequence). The CDR3 totals 14 residues. CDR3 sequence (DNA): TGTGCCAGCAGTTTAGACCGGACCTCATACGAGCAGTACTTC. This gives the protein CASSLDRTSYEQYF.

The gene calls are TRBV18 and TRBJ2-7; 7 bases agree with TRBD1. This CDR3 has 17 amino acids. Germline CDR1 is KGHSH and CDR2 is LQKENI. J lost 3 bases, V lost 1 base, and 12 bases had no gene match. CDR3: CASSPRDSALGVYEQYF. The DNA of the CDR3 is TGTGCCAGCTCACCACGGGACAGTGCTTTGGGGGTCTACGAGCAGTACTTC.

V is TRBV10-3 and J is TRBJ1-5; 7 bases map to TRBD1. This CDR3 is 16 amino acids long. Germline V gives CDR1 ENHRY, CDR2 SYGVKD. The trim removed 4 bases at V and 1 base at J, leaving 7 bases unmatched. For the CDR3, the DNA is TGTGCCATCAGTGGCACAGGGGTTGGGAGCAATCAGCCCCAGCATTTT. The encoded protein is CAISGTGVGSNQPQHF.

The genes are TRBV3-1 (or the pseudogene TRBV3-2) and TRBJ2-1, with TRBD2 identical over 9 bases. Trimming at V came to 7 bases and at J to 4 bases, leaving 5 bases not matched to a gene. Germline V lookup: CDR1 LGHDT, CDR2 YNNKEL (reference sequence). CDR3 length: 14 residues. This chain's CDR3 is CASTPSGAYNEQFF. In nucleotides, the CDR3 is TGTGCCAGCACCCCTAGCGGGGCATACAATGAGCAGTTCTTC.

The gene calls are TRBV6-5 and TRBJ1-4; perhaps TRBD1 as D (5 bases). The CDR3 runs to 15 residues. Germline V gene lookup returns CDR1 MNHEY and CDR2 SVGAGI. The ends were cut back, 0 bases at V and 8 bases at J, with 13 bases in the middle. As DNA, the CDR3 is TGTGCCAGCAGTTACTCGGGACGCCTGAAGGAAAAACTGTTTTTT. Translation: CASSYSGRLKEKLFF.

This CDR3 is CASSLKPSGANVLTF. CDR3 nucleotide sequence: TGTGCCAGCAGCTTAAAACCTTCTGGGGCCAACGTCCTGACTTTC. The chain couples TRBV5-8 to TRBJ2-6; D unresolved. The germline V gene encodes CDR1 SGHTS and CDR2 YDEGEE. This CDR3 contains 15 residues. Trimming stripped 2 bases from V and 1 base from J, with 7 bases between.

This clone was seen just once. This rearrangement joins TRBV5-4 to TRBJ2-1; 11 positions match TRBD1. V lost 4 bases to trimming and J lost 2 bases; unmatched junction nucleotides: 5. In germline, CDR1 is SGHNT, CDR2 YYREEE (reference sequence). The length of the CDR3 is 16 residues. Written as DNA, the CDR3 is TGTGCCAGCAGCACACGGGACAGGGGGACCTACAATGAGCAGTTCTTC. It yields the protein CASSTRDRGTYNEQFF.

The gene calls are TRBV18 and TRBJ2-2; weak D call: TRBD2 (5 bases). The V end was cut by 3 bases, the J end by 6 bases, with 14 bases between. The CDR3 length is 15 residues. The germline CDR1 and CDR2 sequences are KGHSH and LQKENI. CDR3 residues: CASSPREGGSGELFF. In DNA, the CDR3 is TGTGCCAGCTCACCGAGGGAAGGCGGGTCCGGGGAGCTGTTTTTT.

V usage is TRBV18 and J usage is TRBJ1-2; 7 bases line up with TRBD1. Trimming removed 2 bases from V and 0 bases from J; junction bases left unmatched: 3. Germline loops: CDR1 KGHSH, CDR2 LQKENI. The CDR3 runs to 15 residues. CDR3 DNA: TGTGCCAGCTCACCAAATGGACAGGCTAACTATGGCTACACCTTC. Translation gives CASSPNGQANYGYTF.

This clone appeared once. The rearrangement links TRBV29-1 to TRBJ2-1; D is ambiguous. The CDR3 consists of 12 residues. The germline V gene encodes CDR1 SQVTM and CDR2 ANQGSEA. The CDR3 DNA reads as TGCTGTGGTGGCCGCTCCTACAATGAGCAGTTCTTC. Its protein product is CCGGRSYNEQFF.

This chain links TRBV7-8 with TRBJ2-2; D may be TRBD1 or TRBD2 (5 bases each). The length of the CDR3 is 13 residues. Germline CDR1 SGHVS, CDR2 FQNEAQ. Deletions cut 5 bases from V and 8 bases from J, with 12 bases between. The CDR3 DNA sequence: TGTGCCAGCAGCCTGGGACCGGCGGGGGAGCTGTTTTTT. Amino acids: CASSLGPAGELFF.

This chain uses TRBV9 with TRBJ1-1, with TRBD1 identical over 7 bases. The V gene end was trimmed by 3 bases and the J gene end by 0 bases; junction bases not matched to a gene: 5. CDR1 is SGDLS and CDR2 is YYNGEE in the germline V gene. The CDR3 covers 15 residues. CDR3 loop: CASSASTGLNTEAFF. DNA for the CDR3: TGTGCCAGCAGCGCATCGACAGGGCTGAACACTGAAGCTTTCTTT. The variable domain in full, completed from reference TRBV9 and TRBJ1-1, reads DSGVTQTPKHLITATGQRVTLRCSPRSGDLSVYWYQQSLDQGLQFLIQYYNGEERAKGNILERFSAQQFPDLHSELNLSSLELGDSALYFCASSASTGLNTEAFFGQGTRLTVV.

The CDR3 DNA sequence: TGTGCCAGCAGCCCAGGGGCAACTAATGAAAAACTGTTTTTT. Its translation is CASSPGATNEKLFF. The chain joins TRBV5-6 to TRBJ1-4; a possible D gene is TRBD1 (6 bases). CDR1 SGHDT and CDR2 YYEEEE come from the germline V gene. The CDR3 spans 14 residues. Trimming shortened V by 4 bases and J by 0 bases, and 7 bases separated the two germline ends.

The rearrangement joins TRBV12-3 or TRBV12-4 to TRBJ2-7, with D unclear. Trimming shortened V by 3 bases and J by 0 bases, and 6 bases separated the two germline ends. This CDR3 has 13 amino acids. CDR3 in DNA: TGTGCCAGCAGTTTTAGGAGCTCCTACGAGCAGTACTTC. Amino acids: CASSFRSSYEQYF.

This rearrangement joins TRBV19 to TRBJ1-3, with 8 bases fitting TRBD1. After removal of 6 bases from V and 3 bases from J, the junction contained 7 bases not matched to a gene. This CDR3 contains 15 residues. In germline, CDR1 is LNHDA, CDR2 SQIVND (reference sequence). CDR3 DNA sequence: TGTGCCAGTAGCCGGGACAGGACGCGTGGAAACACCATATATTTT. Its protein is CASSRDRTRGNTIYF.

CDR3: CSVLPFFGGELFF. The DNA of the CDR3 is TGCAGCGTTCTCCCCTTTTTTGGCGGGGAGCTGTTTTTT. This chain joins TRBV29-1 and TRBJ2-2; D is unresolved. The V and J ends lost 5 bases and 7 bases respectively, with 14 bases between them. CDR3 length: 13 residues. Germline lookup yields CDR1 SQVTM and CDR2 ANQGSEA.

V is TRBV15 and J is TRBJ1-6, with 7 bases lining up with TRBD1. V shed 2 bases, J shed 6 bases, and the junction held 4 bases outside the gene matches. CDR1 and CDR2 (germline): LNHNV, YYDKDF (reference sequence). The CDR3 consists of 15 residues. The CDR3 region is CATSRKWDSNSPLHF. Here the CDR3 DNA reads TGTGCCACCAGCAGAAAGTGGGACAGTAATTCACCCCTCCACTTT.

The rearrangement uses TRBV5-8 and TRBJ2-5, with D tentatively TRBD2 (5 bases). The V gene's germline CDR1 is SGHTS and CDR2 YDEGEE. This CDR3 is 16 amino acids long. V shed 4 bases and J shed 1 base, with 17 bases lying between them. The CDR3 loop is CASSAGSGSSQETQYF. For the CDR3, the DNA is TGTGCCAGCAGCGCCGGATCGGGGAGTTCCCAAGAGACCCAGTACTTC.

This rearrangement joins TRBV25-1 to TRBJ2-7, with 7 bases that match TRBD2. Germline V gene lookup returns CDR1 MGHDK and CDR2 SYGVNS. The length of the CDR3 is 14 residues. The ends lost 3 bases at V and 3 bases at J; junction bases unmatched: 5. The CDR3 nucleotides are TGTGCCAGCAGTGATCGCGGGAGTATCTACGAGCAGTACTTC. Its protein is CASSDRGSIYEQYF.

The J gene is TRBJ1-1, the V gene TRBV5-1; D is undetermined. Trimming took 1 base from V and 5 from J, leaving 18 bases between them. The CDR3 totals 16 residues. Germline V gene lookup returns CDR1 SGHRS and CDR2 YFSETQ. The CDR3 loop is CASSLRLAANITEAFF. CDR3 DNA sequence: TGCGCCAGCAGCTTGAGGCTGGCAGCAAACATAACTGAAGCTTTCTTT.

This chain joins TRBV10-3 and TRBJ1-1; weak D call: TRBD1 (5 bases). Deletions cut 4 bases from V and 1 base from J, with 10 bases between. The CDR3 spans 14 residues. Germline loops: CDR1 ENHRY, CDR2 SYGVKD. CDR3 nucleotide sequence: TGTGCCATCAGTGGGGGGGAGGGGAACACTGAAGCTTTCTTT. Its protein is CAISGGEGNTEAFF.

The V and J genes are TRBV3-1 (or the pseudogene TRBV3-2) and TRBJ2-7, with a tentative D call TRBD2 (5 bases). Germline loops: CDR1 LGHDT, CDR2 YNNKEL (reference sequence). This CDR3 is 14 amino acids long. With 4 bases removed from V and 3 bases from J, the gap between germline ends came to 13 bases. As DNA, the CDR3 is TGTGCCAGCAGCCTCCGGGGTTTTGTCTACGAGCAGTACTTC. Its translation: CASSLRGFVYEQYF.

The rearrangement uses TRBV2 and TRBJ1-2; perhaps TRBD1 as D (5 bases). V was pared by 5 bases and J by 2 bases, with 15 bases between. Germline CDR1 SNHLY, CDR2 FYNNEI. The CDR3 runs to 15 residues. This chain's CDR3 is CASSNSGTVNYGYTF. Written as DNA, the CDR3 is TGTGCCAGCAGTAACTCCGGGACGGTGAACTATGGCTACACCTTC.

The chain is built from TRBV23-1 and TRBJ2-5, with D tentatively TRBD1 (6 bases). TRBV23-1 carries the ORF label, with uncertain function. V gave up 2 bases and J gave up 3 bases, with 13 bases separating them. The CDR3 runs 15 residues. DNA of the CDR3: TGCGCCAGCAGTCAAACCATGGACAGAGAAGAGACCCAGTACTTC. As protein: CASSQTMDREETQYF.

This rearrangement joins TRBV11-2 to TRBJ2-1; perhaps TRBD2 as D (7 bases). The ends were cut back, 1 base at V and 5 bases at J, with 12 bases in the middle. Germline-derived CDR1 and CDR2 are SGHAT and FQNNGV. The CDR3 consists of 15 residues. CDR3 loop: CASSLVGGPHNEQFF. The CDR3 DNA reads TGTGCCAGCAGCTTAGTGGGGGGGCCGCACAATGAGCAGTTCTTC.

This rearrangement joins TRBV13 to TRBJ1-5; D is perhaps TRBD1 (6 bases). V lost 0 bases, J lost 5 bases, and 8 bases lay in between. The germline V gene has CDR1 PRHDT and CDR2 FYEKMQ (reference sequence). The CDR3 spans 14 residues. DNA for the CDR3: TGTGCCAGCAGCTTAGGCAGGGGATATCAGCCCCAGCATTTT. This encodes CASSLGRGYQPQHF.

This chain uses TRBV19 with TRBJ1-1; 7 positions match TRBD1. The length of the CDR3 is 13 residues. The ends lost 6 bases at V and 3 bases at J; junction bases unmatched: 4. Germline lookup yields CDR1 LNHDA and CDR2 SQIVND (reference sequence). DNA of the CDR3: TGTGCCAGTAGCCTAGACAGGGACACTGAAGCTTTCTTT. Its protein product is CASSLDRDTEAFF. The full variable domain, rest sourced from reference TRBV19 and TRBJ1-1, is DGGITQSPKYLFRKEGQNVTLSCEQNLNHDAMYWYRQDPGQGLRLIYYSQIVNDFQKGDIAEGYSVSREKKESFPLTVTSAQKNPTAFYLCASSLDRDTEAFFGQGTRLTVV.

CDR3 region: CASMSSSLNTEAFF. The CDR3 coding sequence is TGCGCCAGCATGAGCAGCTCATTGAACACTGAAGCTTTCTTT. The chain combines TRBV10-2 with TRBJ1-1; D is unclear. The V gene lost 7 bases and the J gene lost 0 bases, with 12 bases spanning the gap. The CDR3 covers 14 residues. Germline V CDR1 and CDR2: WSHSY, SAAADI.

The V and J genes are TRBV16 and TRBJ2-5; D possibly corresponds to TRBD1 (5 bases). Trimming pared 6 bases from V and 5 bases from J, leaving 13 bases between. The CDR3 extends over 13 amino acids. Looked up from germline, CDR1 is KGHSY and CDR2 is FQNENV. In DNA, the CDR3 is TGTGCCAGCAGACAAAGGGGAAAGGAGACCCAGTACTTC. Its protein is CASRQRGKETQYF.

The chain uses TRBV18 and TRBJ1-2; no clear D gene. Trimming cost V 3 bases and J 5 bases, with 16 bases left between them. Germline-derived CDR1 and CDR2 are KGHSH and LQKENI. This CDR3 is built from 15 residues. CDR3 nucleotides: TGTGCCAGCTCACCGCCGGTGGAAATGGGGTATGGCTACACCTTC. Amino acid sequence: CASSPPVEMGYGYTF.